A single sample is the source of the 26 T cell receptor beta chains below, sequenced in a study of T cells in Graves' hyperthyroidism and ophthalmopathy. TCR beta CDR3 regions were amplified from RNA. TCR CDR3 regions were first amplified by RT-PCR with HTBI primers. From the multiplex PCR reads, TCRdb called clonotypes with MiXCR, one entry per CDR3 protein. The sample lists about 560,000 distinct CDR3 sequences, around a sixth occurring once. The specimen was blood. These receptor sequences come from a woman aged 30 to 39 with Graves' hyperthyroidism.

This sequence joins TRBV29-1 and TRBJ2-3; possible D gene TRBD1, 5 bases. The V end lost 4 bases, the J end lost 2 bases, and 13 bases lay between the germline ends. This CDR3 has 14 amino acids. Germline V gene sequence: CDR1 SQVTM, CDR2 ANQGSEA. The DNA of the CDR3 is TGCAGCGTTGGTATCGACAGACACACAGATACGCAGTATTTT. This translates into CSVGIDRHTDTQYF.

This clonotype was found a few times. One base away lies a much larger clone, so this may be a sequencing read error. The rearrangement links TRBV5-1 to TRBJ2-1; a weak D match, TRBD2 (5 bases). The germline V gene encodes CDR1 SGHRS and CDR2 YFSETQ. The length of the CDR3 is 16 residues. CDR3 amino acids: CASSDERASSYSEQFF. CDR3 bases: TGCGCCAGCAGCGACGAGAGGGCGAGCTCCTACAGTGAGCAGTTCTTC.

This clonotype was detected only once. CDR3 DNA: TGCGCCAGCAGCTTGGGAAGTAGGACAATCAACACCGGGGAGCTGTTTTTT. It specifies CASSLGSRTINTGELFF. This rearrangement joins TRBV5-1 to TRBJ2-2, with D tentatively TRBD1 (5 bases). The V end was cut by 0 bases, the J end by 2 bases, with 14 bases between. The length of the CDR3 is 17 residues. Per germline, CDR1 SGHRS and CDR2 YFSETQ.

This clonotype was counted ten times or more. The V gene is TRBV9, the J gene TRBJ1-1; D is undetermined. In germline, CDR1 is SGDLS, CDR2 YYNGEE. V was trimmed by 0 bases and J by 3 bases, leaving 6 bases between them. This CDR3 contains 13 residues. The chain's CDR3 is CASSVVEDTEAFF. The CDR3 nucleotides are TGTGCCAGCAGCGTAGTAGAGGACACTGAAGCTTTCTTT.

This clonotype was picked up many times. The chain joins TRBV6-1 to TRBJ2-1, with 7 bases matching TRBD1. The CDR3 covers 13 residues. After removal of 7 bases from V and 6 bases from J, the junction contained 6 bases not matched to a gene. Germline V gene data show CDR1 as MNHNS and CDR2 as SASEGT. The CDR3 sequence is CASTSDRANEQFF. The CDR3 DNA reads TGTGCCAGCACCAGCGACAGGGCCAATGAGCAGTTCTTC.

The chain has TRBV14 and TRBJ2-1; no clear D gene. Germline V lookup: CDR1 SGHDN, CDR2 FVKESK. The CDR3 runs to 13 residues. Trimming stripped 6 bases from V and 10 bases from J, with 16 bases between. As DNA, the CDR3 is TGTGCCAGCAGGAGGACGGCTACGAACGAGCAGTTCTTC. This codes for CASRRTATNEQFF.

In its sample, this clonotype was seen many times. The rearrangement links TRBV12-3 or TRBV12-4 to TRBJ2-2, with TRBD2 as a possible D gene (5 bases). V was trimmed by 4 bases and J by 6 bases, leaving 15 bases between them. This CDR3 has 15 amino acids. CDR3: CASSSLVSGAGELFF. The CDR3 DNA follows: TGTGCCAGCAGTTCGCTTGTCTCCGGGGCCGGGGAGCTGTTTTTT.

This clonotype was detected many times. CDR3 in amino acids: CASRTNGQETQYF. The CDR3 bases are TGTGCCAGCAGAACTAACGGTCAAGAGACCCAGTACTTC. The rearrangement links TRBV6-1 to TRBJ2-5; D is unresolved. This CDR3 region has 13 residues. Per germline, CDR1 MNHNS and CDR2 SASEGT. The ends were cut back, 6 bases at V and 2 bases at J, with 10 bases in the middle.

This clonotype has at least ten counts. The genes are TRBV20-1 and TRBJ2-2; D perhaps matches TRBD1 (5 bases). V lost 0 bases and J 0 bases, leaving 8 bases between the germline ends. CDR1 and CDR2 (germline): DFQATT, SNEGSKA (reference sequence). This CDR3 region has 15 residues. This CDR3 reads CSARDQGSNTGELFF. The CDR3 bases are TGCAGTGCTAGAGATCAGGGCTCGAACACCGGGGAGCTGTTTTTT.

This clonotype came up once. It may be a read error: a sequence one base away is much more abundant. The CDR3 DNA is TGCGCCAGCGGCCCTAGGACTATATCCTACGAGCAGTTCTTC. Amino acids: CASGPRTISYEQFF. The chain couples TRBV10-2 to TRBJ2-1; tentatively, D is TRBD2 (6 bases). V gave up 8 bases and J gave up 10 bases, with 21 bases separating them. CDR3 size: 14 residues. Per the germline V gene, CDR1 is WSHSY and CDR2 is SAAADI.

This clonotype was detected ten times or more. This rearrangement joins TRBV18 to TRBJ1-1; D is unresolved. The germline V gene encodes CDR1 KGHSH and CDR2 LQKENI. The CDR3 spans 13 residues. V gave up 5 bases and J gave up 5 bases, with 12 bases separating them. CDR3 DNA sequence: TGTGCCAGCTCATCACTCCTTGGGACTGAAGCTTTCTTT. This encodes CASSSLLGTEAFF.

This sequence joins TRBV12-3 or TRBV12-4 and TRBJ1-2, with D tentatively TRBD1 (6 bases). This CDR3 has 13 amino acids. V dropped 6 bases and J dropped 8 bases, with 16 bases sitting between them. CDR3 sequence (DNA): TGTGCCAGCAGGCCCCCCTATCAGGGGGGCTACACCTTC. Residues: CASRPPYQGGYTF.

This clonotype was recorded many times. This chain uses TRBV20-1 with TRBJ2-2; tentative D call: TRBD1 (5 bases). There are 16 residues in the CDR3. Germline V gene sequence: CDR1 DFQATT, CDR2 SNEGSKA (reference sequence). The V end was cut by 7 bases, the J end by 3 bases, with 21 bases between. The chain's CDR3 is CSVPTSGAEHTGELFF. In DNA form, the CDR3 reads TGCAGTGTACCCACCTCTGGGGCGGAACACACCGGGGAGCTGTTTTTT.

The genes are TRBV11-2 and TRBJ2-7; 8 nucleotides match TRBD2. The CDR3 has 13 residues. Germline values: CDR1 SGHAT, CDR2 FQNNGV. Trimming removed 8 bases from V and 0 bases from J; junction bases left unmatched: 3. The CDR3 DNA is TGTGCCAGCGCTAGCGGGTTCTCCTACGAGCAGTACTTC. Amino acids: CASASGFSYEQYF.

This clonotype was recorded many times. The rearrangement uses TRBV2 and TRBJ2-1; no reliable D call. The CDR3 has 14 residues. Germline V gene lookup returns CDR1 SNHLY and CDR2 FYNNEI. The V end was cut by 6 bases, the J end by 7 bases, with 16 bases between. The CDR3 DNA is TGTGCCAGCAGGGTAAGCGAGACCCTAAATGAGCAGTTCTTC. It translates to CASRVSETLNEQFF.

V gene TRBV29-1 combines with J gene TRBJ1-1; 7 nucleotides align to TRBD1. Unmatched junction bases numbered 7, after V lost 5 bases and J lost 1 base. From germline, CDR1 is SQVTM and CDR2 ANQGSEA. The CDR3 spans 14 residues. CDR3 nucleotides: TGCAGCGTTTCCCGAGGGGGCAGGAACACTGAAGCTTTCTTT. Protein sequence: CSVSRGGRNTEAFF.

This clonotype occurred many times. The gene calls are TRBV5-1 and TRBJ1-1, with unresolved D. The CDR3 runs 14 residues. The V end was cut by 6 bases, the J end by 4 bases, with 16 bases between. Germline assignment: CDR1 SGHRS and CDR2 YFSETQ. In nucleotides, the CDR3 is TGCGCCAGCACTTCTTCCAACGGTGGCACTGAAGCTTTCTTT. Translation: CASTSSNGGTEAFF.

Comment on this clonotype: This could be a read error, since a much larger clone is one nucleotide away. The DNA for the CDR3 is TGTGCCAGCAGCCCCCGACAGGGGAACACTAAAGCTTTCTTT. It encodes CASSPRQGNTKAFF. The genes are TRBV5-5 and TRBJ1-1; 8 bases align to TRBD1. The germline CDR1 and CDR2 sequences are SGHKS and YYEKEE (reference sequence). The CDR3 length is 14 residues.

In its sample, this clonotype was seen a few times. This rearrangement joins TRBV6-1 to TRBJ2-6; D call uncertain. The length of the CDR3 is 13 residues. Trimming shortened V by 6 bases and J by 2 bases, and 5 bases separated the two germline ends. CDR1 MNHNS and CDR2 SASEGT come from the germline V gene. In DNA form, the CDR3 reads TGTGCCAGCAGGATTGCTGGGGCCAACGTCCTGACTTTC. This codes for CASRIAGANVLTF.

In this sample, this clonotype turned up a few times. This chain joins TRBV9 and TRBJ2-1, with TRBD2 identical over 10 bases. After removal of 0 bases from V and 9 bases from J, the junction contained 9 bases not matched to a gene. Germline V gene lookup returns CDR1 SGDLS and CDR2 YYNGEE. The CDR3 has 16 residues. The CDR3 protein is CASSVEGLASGGEQFF. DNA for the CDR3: TGTGCCAGCAGCGTAGAGGGACTAGCGTCTGGAGGTGAGCAGTTCTTC. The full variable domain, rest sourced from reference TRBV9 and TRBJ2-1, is DSGVTQTPKHLITATGQRVTLRCSPRSGDLSVYWYQQSLDQGLQFLIQYYNGEERAKGNILERFSAQQFPDLHSELNLSSLELGDSALYFCASSVEGLASGGEQFFGPGTRLTVL.

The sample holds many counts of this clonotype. CDR3 loop: CASTLGEGIPDTQYF. CDR3 sequence (DNA): TGTGCCAGCACCCTAGGGGAGGGGATTCCGGATACGCAGTATTTT. This sequence joins TRBV2 and TRBJ2-3; 7 bases are a match to TRBD2. CDR3 length: 15 residues. The V gene end was trimmed by 7 bases and the J gene end by 6 bases; junction bases not matched to a gene: 13. Germline CDR1 reads SNHLY; CDR2 reads FYNNEI.

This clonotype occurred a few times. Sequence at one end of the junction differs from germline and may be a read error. The CDR3 protein is CASSLGSRLVKNPENIF. Here the CDR3 DNA reads TGCGCCAGCAGCTTGGGTAGCAGGCTTGTGAAGAATCCGGAGAACATCTTT. The rearrangement uses TRBV5-1 and TRBJ1-1, with unresolved D. The germline gives CDR1 SGHRS, CDR2 YFSETQ. This CDR3 comprises 17 residues. The entire variable domain, with the rest obtained from reference TRBV5-1 and TRBJ1-1, is as follows: KAGVTQTPRYLIKTRGQQVTLSCSPISGHRSVSWYQQTPGQGLQFLFEYFSETQRNKGNFPGRFSGRQFSNSRSEMNVSTLELGDSALYLCASSLGSRLVKNPENIFGQGTRLTVV.

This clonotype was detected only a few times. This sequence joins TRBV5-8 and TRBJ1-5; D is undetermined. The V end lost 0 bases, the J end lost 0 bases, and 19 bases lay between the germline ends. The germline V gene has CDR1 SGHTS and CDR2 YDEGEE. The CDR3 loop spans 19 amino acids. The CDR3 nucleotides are TGTGCCAGCAGCTTGGTCGGTTTATCGGCGCCTTATAGCAATCAGCCCCAGCATTTT. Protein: CASSLVGLSAPYSNQPQHF.

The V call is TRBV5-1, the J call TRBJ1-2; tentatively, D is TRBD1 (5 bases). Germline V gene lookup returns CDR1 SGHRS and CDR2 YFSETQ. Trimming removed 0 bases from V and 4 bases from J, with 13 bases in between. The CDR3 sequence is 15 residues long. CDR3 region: CASSLDRGSSYGYTF. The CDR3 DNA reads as TGCGCCAGCAGCTTGGATCGGGGCTCTTCCTATGGCTACACCTTC. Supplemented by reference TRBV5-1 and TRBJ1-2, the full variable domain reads KAGVTQTPRYLIKTRGQQVTLSCSPISGHRSVSWYQQTPGQGLQFLFEYFSETQRNKGNFPGRFSGRQFSNSRSEMNVSTLELGDSALYLCASSLDRGSSYGYTFGSGTRLTVV.

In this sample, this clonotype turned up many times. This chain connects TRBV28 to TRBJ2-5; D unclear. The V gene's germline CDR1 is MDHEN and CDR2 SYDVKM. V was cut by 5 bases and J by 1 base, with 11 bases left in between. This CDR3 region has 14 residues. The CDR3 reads CASSPHVFQETQYF. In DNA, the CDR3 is TGTGCCAGCAGTCCTCACGTATTCCAAGAGACCCAGTACTTC.

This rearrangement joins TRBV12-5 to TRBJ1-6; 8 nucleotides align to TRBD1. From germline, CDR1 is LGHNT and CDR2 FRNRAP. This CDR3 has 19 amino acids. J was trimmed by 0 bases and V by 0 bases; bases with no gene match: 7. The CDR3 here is CASGLVPGQESSYNSPLHF. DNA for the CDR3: TGTGCTAGTGGTTTGGTCCCGGGACAGGAGAGCTCCTATAATTCACCCCTCCACTTT.